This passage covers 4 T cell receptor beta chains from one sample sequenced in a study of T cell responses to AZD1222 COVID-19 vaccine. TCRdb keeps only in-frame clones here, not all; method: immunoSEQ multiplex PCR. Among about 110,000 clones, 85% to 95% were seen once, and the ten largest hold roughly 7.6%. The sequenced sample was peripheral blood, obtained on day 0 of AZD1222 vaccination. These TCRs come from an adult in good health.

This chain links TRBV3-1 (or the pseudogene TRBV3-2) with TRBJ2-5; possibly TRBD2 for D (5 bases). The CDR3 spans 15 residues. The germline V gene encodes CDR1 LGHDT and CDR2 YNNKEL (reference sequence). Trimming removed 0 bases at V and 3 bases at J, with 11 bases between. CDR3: CASSQDLALKETQYF. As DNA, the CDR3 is TGTGCCAGCAGCCAAGACCTAGCTTTGAAAGAGACCCAGTACTTC.

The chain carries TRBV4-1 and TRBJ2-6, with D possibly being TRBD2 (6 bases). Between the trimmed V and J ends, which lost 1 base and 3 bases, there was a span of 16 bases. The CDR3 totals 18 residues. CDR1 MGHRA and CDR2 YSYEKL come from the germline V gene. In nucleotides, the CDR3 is TGCGCCAGCAGCCAAGTCGGACGCGCGGGAAATGGGGCCAACGTCCTGACTTTC. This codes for CASSQVGRAGNGANVLTF.

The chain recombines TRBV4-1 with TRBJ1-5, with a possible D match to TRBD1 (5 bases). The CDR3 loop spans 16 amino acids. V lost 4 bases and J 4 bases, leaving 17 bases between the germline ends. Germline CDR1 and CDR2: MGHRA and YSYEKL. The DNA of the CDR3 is TGCGCCAGCAGCCCGATGGAGGAAGGGGCGAATCAGCCCCAGCATTTT. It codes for CASSPMEEGANQPQHF.

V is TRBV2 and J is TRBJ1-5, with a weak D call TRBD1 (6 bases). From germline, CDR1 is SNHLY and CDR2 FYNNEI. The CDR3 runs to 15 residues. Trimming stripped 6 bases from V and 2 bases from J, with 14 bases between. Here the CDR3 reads CASRRQVRGNQPQHF. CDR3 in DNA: TGTGCCAGCAGGAGACAGGTTAGGGGCAATCAGCCCCAGCATTTT. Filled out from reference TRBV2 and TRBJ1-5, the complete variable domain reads EPEVTQTPSHQVTQMGQEVILRCVPISNHLYFYWYRQILGQKVEFLVSFYNNEISEKSEIFDDQFSVERPDGSNFTLKIRSTKLEDSAMYFCASRRQVRGNQPQHFGDGTRLSIL.